This T cell receptor (beta chain) was recovered during a study of shared clonotypes between healthy human individuals. The method was immunoSEQ multiplex PCR; TCRdb's version includes in-frame clones alone and lacks a portion of them. This sample carries a few million clones, over 85% of them seen once, and the ten largest clones take roughly 0.15%. The CDR3 spans 16 residues. From germline, CDR1 is SEHNR and CDR2 FQNEAQ (reference sequence). V was clipped by 5 bases and J by 1 base; unmatched bases: 9. The rearrangement joins TRBV7-9 to TRBJ2-5; TRBD2 agrees at 8 bases. Input material: naive CD4+ T cells sorted from blood. The subset denotes: CD45RA+ positively selected. The source is a man aged 18 to 35 in good health. The CDR3 protein is CASSPHRGGTQETQYF. CDR3 bases: TGTGCCAGCAGCCCACACCGGGGGGGTACCCAAGAGACCCAGTACTTC.